Following are 21 T cell receptor beta chains from one sample sequenced in a study of radiation and T cells in renal cell carcinoma (dated by TCRdb to 2020 to 2022). Preparation of the library involved the immunoSEQ multiplex PCR assay. Held by TCRdb, this immuneACCESS table contains in-frame sequences only and omits some clones. Under half of the omission traces to an unresolved V gene where checked; the cause of the rest is unknown. This sample has about 59,000 clones in its table, and around 72% of those were observed once. The ten top clones hold more than 7% of the sample. The time point label on this specimen signifies: baseline pretreatment blood. The sample's treatment or condition label is to be understood as: 15 Gy SBRT to primary tumor, nephrectomy 4 weeks later. The input for sequencing was blood, taken from a patient whose treatment included radiotherapy and nephrectomy. The receptor set was obtained from a man in his 60s with renal cell carcinoma.

This clone is termed medium-sized. This chain joins TRBV7-9 and TRBJ1-1; no clear D. The CDR3 sequence is 12 residues long. Germline CDR1 SEHNR, CDR2 FQNEAQ (reference sequence). V gave up 2 bases and J gave up 0 bases, with 1 base separating them. Written as DNA, the CDR3 is TGTGCCAGCAGCTTAATGAACACTGAAGCTTTCTTT. As protein: CASSLMNTEAFF.

V and J are TRBV6-5 and TRBJ1-2; D is undetermined. The V and J ends lost 5 bases and 4 bases respectively, with 8 bases between them. Germline CDR1 is MNHEY and CDR2 is SVGAGI. The length of the CDR3 is 12 residues. CDR3 sequence reads: CASSRKTYGYTF. CDR3 in DNA: TGTGCCAGCAGTAGAAAGACCTATGGCTACACCTTC.

The rearrangement links TRBV6-5 to TRBJ2-1, with TRBD2 matching 8 bases. The ends lost 0 bases at V and 9 bases at J; junction bases unmatched: 10. CDR1 is MNHEY, CDR2 SVGAGI, per germline. This CDR3 comprises 16 residues. In DNA form, the CDR3 reads TGTGCCAGCAGTTACTCCTCCGGGACTAGTTTCGGTGAGCAGTTCTTC. It translates to CASSYSSGTSFGEQFF.

This clone appeared once. The chain couples TRBV11-2 to TRBJ2-2; 9 bases agree with TRBD1. The germline V gene encodes CDR1 SGHAT and CDR2 FQNNGV. This CDR3 has 15 amino acids. Germline trimming cut 7 bases from V and 6 bases from J; bases unmatched to any gene: 9. The CDR3 sequence: CASIWDRERAGELFF. In nucleotides, the CDR3 is TGTGCCAGCATCTGGGACAGGGAAAGGGCCGGGGAGCTGTTTTTT.

This clone was seen a few times. V gene TRBV4-3 combines with J gene TRBJ1-2, with unresolved D. The germline V gene encodes CDR1 LGHNA and CDR2 YSLEER. Deletions cut 0 bases from V and 7 bases from J, with 21 bases between. The CDR3 runs to 17 residues. CDR3 DNA sequence: TGCGCCAGCAGCCAAGATGCCGGGTCGAGGCCTATTGGTGGCTACACCTTC. It yields the protein CASSQDAGSRPIGGYTF.

V is TRBV10-3 and J is TRBJ2-5; a possible D gene is TRBD2 (6 bases). V was pared by 6 bases and J by 2 bases, with 13 bases between. CDR3 length: 14 amino acids. Germline V gene data show CDR1 as ENHRY and CDR2 as SYGVKD. The CDR3 DNA follows: TGTGCCATCAGGGAGCGGAGGGGTCAAGAGACCCAGTACTTC. Encoded protein: CAIRERRGQETQYF.

The chain has TRBV20-1 and TRBJ2-1, with D uncertain. There are 11 residues in the CDR3. The V end lost 0 bases, the J end lost 6 bases, and 3 bases lay between the germline ends. CDR1 is DFQATT and CDR2 is SNEGSKA in the germline V gene (reference sequence). Here the CDR3 DNA reads TGCAGTGCTAGAGATCGCAATGAGCAGTTCTTC. Translation gives CSARDRNEQFF.

In nucleotides, the CDR3 is TGCACCAGCAGCCCTAACAACAGGGGGCGGGTTAACACTGAAGCTTTCTTT. Amino acids: CTSSPNNRGRVNTEAFF. The chain recombines TRBV1 with TRBJ1-1; TRBD1, the table's D call, lacks a check against the DNA. TRBV1 is marked as a pseudogene. The CDR3 consists of 17 residues.

The CDR3 coding sequence is TGTGCCAGCGGATACGTAGGGGGTGAAAAACTGTTTTTT. It codes for CASGYVGGEKLFF. This chain uses TRBV13 with TRBJ1-4, with a weak D call TRBD1 (6 bases). V was trimmed by 8 bases and J by 7 bases, leaving 14 bases between them. The germline V gene has CDR1 PRHDT and CDR2 FYEKMQ (reference sequence). The CDR3 sequence is 13 residues long.

The genes are TRBV4-1 and TRBJ1-5, with D hard to call. This CDR3 is 19 amino acids long. Trimming pared 0 bases from V and 8 bases from J, leaving 26 bases between. Looked up from germline, CDR1 is MGHRA and CDR2 is YSYEKL. CDR3 in DNA: TGCGCCAGCAGCCAAGAAAGTGCCTCGTGGGGAATGGGTAAGGAGCCCCAGCATTTT. Translating it yields CASSQESASWGMGKEPQHF.

This clone has a handful of counts. This chain joins TRBV5-6 and TRBJ2-1; TRBD1 matches at 7 bases. The J segment lost 7 bases and the V segment lost 4 bases, leaving 14 bases of the junction unmatched. The germline CDR1 and CDR2 sequences are SGHDT and YYEEEE. The CDR3 contains 16 residues. Here the CDR3 DNA reads TGTGCCAGCAGCGAATCAACAGGGGTGAGGAGAAATGAGCAGTTCTTC. It codes for CASSESTGVRRNEQFF.

Only one count was recorded for this clone. This sequence joins TRBV7-6 and TRBJ2-7, with a possible D match to TRBD2 (5 bases). Between the trimmed V and J ends, which lost 2 bases and 6 bases, there was a span of 8 bases. The CDR3 loop spans 12 amino acids. Germline V CDR1 and CDR2: SGHVS, FNYEAQ. The CDR3 bases are TGTGCCAGCAGCTTAATTGCGGGCGAGCAGTACTTC. This sequence encodes CASSLIAGEQYF.

The chain uses TRBV14 and TRBJ2-7; 9 bases align to TRBD2. Trimming took 0 bases from V and 6 from J; bases not matched to a gene: 6. The germline V gene encodes CDR1 SGHDN and CDR2 FVKESK. The CDR3 has 15 residues. The CDR3 DNA reads as TGTGCCAGCAGCCAAGATCTAGCGGGGAGGAGCGAGCAGTACTTC. Translation: CASSQDLAGRSEQYF.

The chain has TRBV19 and TRBJ2-5; tentative D call: TRBD2 (5 bases). Germline CDR1 LNHDA, CDR2 SQIVND (reference sequence). With 1 base removed from V and 3 bases from J, the gap between germline ends came to 6 bases. CDR3 length equals 13 residues. Here the CDR3 DNA reads TGTGCCAGTAGTATAGCCGGGGAAGAGACCCAGTACTTC. It translates to CASSIAGEETQYF.

The chain is built from TRBV5-1 and TRBJ2-7; 7 bases agree with TRBD1. The germline gives CDR1 SGHRS, CDR2 YFSETQ. This CDR3 is built from 17 residues. V was clipped by 0 bases and J by 3 bases; unmatched bases: 12. Written as DNA, the CDR3 is TGCGCCAGCAGCTTGGGTCTACAGGGGATTGGAGACTACGAGCAGTACTTC. This encodes CASSLGLQGIGDYEQYF.

V usage is TRBV6-6 and J usage is TRBJ2-3; 9 positions agree with TRBD1. The germline CDR1 and CDR2 sequences are MNHNY and SVGAGI (reference sequence). The V gene end was trimmed by 5 bases and the J gene end by 9 bases; junction bases not matched to a gene: 3. The CDR3 consists of 12 residues. CDR3 bases: TGTGCCAGCAGTCCCGGACAGGGGACGCAGTATTTT. This encodes CASSPGQGTQYF.

The chain links TRBV5-1 to TRBJ2-7; D ambiguous. Trimming left V 2 bases short and J 2 bases short, with 5 bases between. From germline, CDR1 is SGHRS and CDR2 YFSETQ. This CDR3 contains 12 residues. The CDR3 DNA reads as TGCGCCAGCAGCTTCCCTCCCTACGAGCAGTACTTC. Protein sequence: CASSFPPYEQYF. The entire variable domain, with the rest obtained from reference TRBV5-1 and TRBJ2-7, is as follows: KAGVTQTPRYLIKTRGQQVTLSCSPISGHRSVSWYQQTPGQGLQFLFEYFSETQRNKGNFPGRFSGRQFSNSRSEMNVSTLELGDSALYLCASSFPPYEQYFGPGTRLTVT.

In this sample, this clone turned up a few times. The chain carries TRBV5-5 and TRBJ2-7; D ambiguous. Trimming took off 6 bases at V and 0 bases at J, with 16 bases between the two ends. Germline-derived CDR1 and CDR2 are SGHKS and YYEKEE (reference sequence). The CDR3 sequence is 15 residues long. The CDR3 DNA reads TGTGCCAGCACCAGAGGTGAGGTAACCTCCTACGAGCAGTACTTC. Protein sequence: CASTRGEVTSYEQYF.

The CDR3 DNA follows: TGTGCCAGCAGCTTAAGTGCAGGCCTCACCGGGGAGCTGTTTTTT. This codes for CASSLSAGLTGELFF. The genes are TRBV7-3 and TRBJ2-2; unclear D gene. This CDR3 is built from 15 residues. The germline gives CDR1 SGHTA, CDR2 FQGTGA. Trimming stripped 1 base from V and 4 bases from J, with 10 bases between. The full variable domain, rest sourced from reference TRBV7-3 and TRBJ2-2, is GAGVSQTPSNKVTEKGKYVELRCDPISGHTALYWYRQSLGQGPEFLIYFQGTGAADDSGLPNDRFFAVRPEGSVSTLKIQRTERGDSAVYLCASSLSAGLTGELFFGEGSRLTVL.

V gene TRBV4-2 combines with J gene TRBJ2-7, with unresolved D. Trimming removed 0 bases at V and 6 bases at J, with 9 bases between. Germline V gene lookup returns CDR1 LGHNA and CDR2 YNFKEQ. This CDR3 region has 13 residues. CDR3 region: CASSQDHLLEQYF. The CDR3 nucleotides read TGTGCCAGCAGCCAAGACCACCTTCTCGAGCAGTACTTC.

The V call is TRBV6-5, the J call TRBJ1-1; 7 positions agree with TRBD1. Looked up from germline, CDR1 is MNHEY and CDR2 is SVGAGI. This CDR3 has 13 residues. With V trimmed by 8 bases and J by 1 base, 4 bases remained unmatched. The CDR3 DNA reads as TGTGCCAGCGGGAGGGGGCGGAACACTGAAGCTTTCTTT. Translated, it gives CASGRGRNTEAFF.